This is a list of T cell receptor beta chains from one sample in a study of blood T cell repertoires in COVID-19. Sequencing was performed with immunoSEQ multiplex PCR; in TCRdb, only in-frame clones are kept and a portion is missing. The repertoire holds roughly 160,000 clones, with 80% as singletons. Input material: PBMCs or T cells enriched from blood (not recorded which). These receptors originate from a woman aged 55-70 years who had recovered from COVID-19. CDR3s include the opening cysteine and the closing phenylalanine or tryptophan. A D gene is named only where the DNA matches it firmly. Size tells how often a clone was seen (once, few, many) or the class of an expanded clone, and some rows leave it out.

j_call v_call clone_size d_call cdr3_aa cdr3_nt
TRBJ1-2 TRBV3-1/TRBV3-2 NA TRBD1 CASSQGVGQGGYGYTF TGTGCCAGCAGCCAAGGGGTGGGACAGGGAGGCTATGGCTACACCTTC
TRBJ2-7 TRBV18 once NA CASSPPGHDRFYEQYF TGTGCCAGCTCACCACCAGGTCATGACAGATTCTACGAGCAGTACTTC
TRBJ1-5 TRBV18 NA NA CASSQGVGSTDNQPQHF TGTGCCAGCTCCCAAGGCGTCGGTTCGACAGACAATCAGCCCCAGCATTTT
TRBJ2-5 TRBV1 NA NA CTSSLSRLAGQQETQYF TGCACCAGCAGCCTAAGTCGACTAGCGGGTCAGCAAGAGACCCAGTACTTC
TRBJ1-1 TRBV29-1 NA TRBD1 CSVLPPGQGREAFF TGCAGCGTTCTTCCTCCTGGACAGGGGCGTGAAGCTTTCTTT
TRBJ1-2 TRBV6-1 NA TRBD1 CASSEGTGRSYGYTF TGTGCCAGCAGTGAAGGGACAGGACGCTCCTATGGCTACACCTTC
TRBJ2-3 TRBV5-1 NA NA CASSSTSTDTQYF TGCGCCAGCAGCTCAACTAGCACAGATACGCAGTATTTT
TRBJ2-7 TRBV18 NA TRBD1 CASSLFRGLTYEQYF TGTGCCAGCTCGCTATTCAGGGGGCTGACCTACGAGCAGTACTTC
TRBJ1-2 TRBV7-9 NA NA CASNSGVAANYGYTF TGTGCCAGCAACTCAGGGGTCGCAGCTAACTATGGCTACACCTTC
TRBJ2-1 TRBV7-2 NA TRBD2 CASSLGGGSQQFF TGTGCCAGCAGCTTAGGCGGCGGGAGCCAGCAGTTCTTC
TRBJ2-7 TRBV5-6 NA TRBD1 CASSPNGQGSSREYF TGTGCCAGCAGCCCTAACGGACAGGGGTCCTCCAGGGAGTACTTC
TRBJ1-2 TRBV25-1 few NA CASKRTDTPGYTF TGTGCCAGCAAAAGAACGGACACCCCCGGCTACACCTTC
TRBJ1-5 TRBV15 NA NA CATSREGVQPQHF TGTGCCACCAGCAGAGAAGGGGTCCAGCCCCAGCATTTT
TRBJ2-3 TRBV5-1 NA TRBD2 CASSLTAGGPDTQYF TGCGCCAGCAGCTTGACTGCGGGGGGACCAGATACGCAGTATTTT
TRBJ1-2 TRBV5-6 few NA CASSSKGLRRTF TGTGCCAGCAGCTCCAAGGGGTTAAGGAGAACCTTC
TRBJ1-2 TRBV6-1 NA NA CASSEEGLRVGIYGYTF TGTGCCAGCAGTGAAGAGGGTCTCAGGGTAGGGATCTATGGCTACACCTTC
TRBJ2-4 TRBV7-8 NA NA CASSFLLDIQYF TGTGCCAGCAGCTTCCTACTTGACATTCAGTACTTC
TRBJ2-3 TRBV29-1 once TRBD2 CSVEDRVAGGPRSDTQYF TGCAGCGTTGAAGATCGGGTAGCGGGGGGGCCTAGGTCAGATACGCAGTATTTT
TRBJ1-2 TRBV5-3 NA NA CARSPDGAGAYGYTF TGTGCCAGAAGCCCCGATGGGGCAGGTGCCTATGGCTACACCTTC
TRBJ1-2 TRBV2 NA TRBD1 CASSGTMTGALNYGYTF TGTGCCAGCAGTGGTACAATGACAGGGGCGCTCAACTATGGCTACACCTTC
TRBJ2-2 TRBV5-4 NA NA CASRDRENTGELFF TGTGCCAGCAGGGACAGAGAGAACACCGGGGAGCTGTTTTTT
TRBJ2-3 TRBV5-1 many NA CASSLAGTTGDTQYF TGCGCCAGCAGCTTGGCCGGCACCACAGGGGATACGCAGTATTTT
TRBJ1-2 TRBV15 NA NA CATSNTGFGYTF TGTGCCACCAGTAACACAGGGTTTGGCTACACCTTC
TRBJ2-5 TRBV5-1 NA NA CASSLVPGSLETQYF TGCGCCAGCAGCTTGGTTCCGGGGTCCCTAGAGACCCAGTACTTC
TRBJ1-2 TRBV5-6 NA NA CASIPRGFFNYGYTF TGTGCCAGCATCCCTAGGGGGTTCTTTAACTATGGCTACACCTTC
TRBJ2-7 TRBV5-4 NA NA CASSFGGKDEQYF TGTGCCAGCAGCTTTGGGGGGAAGGACGAGCAGTACTTC
TRBJ1-3 TRBV5-1 NA NA CASSLDTGTSGNTIYF TGCGCCAGCAGCTTGGATACAGGGACGTCTGGAAACACCATATATTTT
TRBJ1-2 TRBV6-5 once NA CASSTGTPYGYTF TGTGCCAGCAGCACCGGGACACCCTATGGCTACACCTTC
TRBJ2-4 TRBV6-1 NA NA CASSEGLDPIAKNIQYF TGTGCCAGCAGTGAAGGACTAGACCCCATAGCCAAAAACATTCAGTACTTC
TRBJ2-1 TRBV4-1 NA NA CASSQVDRHNEQFF TGCGCCAGCAGCCAAGTTGACAGGCACAATGAGCAGTTCTTC
TRBJ2-5 TRBV19 few TRBD2 CASSIGLSTSGGLNQETQYF TGTGCCAGTAGTATCGGGCTGAGCACTAGCGGGGGCCTGAATCAAGAGACCCAGTACTTC
TRBJ2-1 TRBV24-1 NA TRBD2 CATVIGGACFNEQFF TGTGCCACCGTTATCGGGGGGGCTTGTTTCAATGAGCAGTTCTTC
TRBJ1-5 TRBV2 NA NA CASASGGNQPQHF TGTGCCAGTGCCTCCGGAGGCAATCAGCCCCAGCATTTT
TRBJ1-6 TRBV2 NA NA CASRGQGLNSPLHF TGTGCCAGCAGGGGGCAGGGGTTAAATTCACCCCTCCACTTT
TRBJ2-7 TRBV7-2 NA TRBD2 CASSSLAGGLMYF TGTGCCAGCAGCTCCCTAGCGGGGGGGCTCATGTACTTC
TRBJ1-1 TRBV5-6 NA TRBD1 CASNRGLGTEAFF TGTGCCAGCAACAGGGGGCTGGGGACTGAAGCTTTCTTT
TRBJ2-2 TRBV11-3 many NA CASSLRLPGASAVGELFF TGTGCCAGCAGCTTACGCCTCCCTGGGGCTAGCGCAGTCGGGGAGCTGTTTTTT
TRBJ1-4 TRBV12-3/TRBV12-4 NA NA CASSLRGGEKLFF TGTGCCAGCAGTTTAAGGGGAGGAGAAAAACTGTTTTTT
TRBJ2-5 TRBV11-2 NA TRBD2 CASSLERGGKETQYF TGTGCCAGCAGCTTGGAGCGGGGGGGTAAGGAGACCCAGTACTTC
TRBJ2-7 TRBV2 NA TRBD1 CASARTGDYYEQYF TGTGCCAGCGCTAGGACAGGGGACTACTACGAGCAGTACTTC
TRBJ1-2 TRBV4-2 once TRBD1 CASSQDRDRGRIYGYTF TGTGCCAGCAGCCAAGATAGGGACAGGGGGCGCATCTATGGCTACACCTTC
TRBJ1-2 TRBV10-3 few TRBD1 CAISDTGVYGYTF TGTGCCATCAGCGACACAGGGGTCTATGGCTACACCTTC
TRBJ2-1 TRBV5-4 NA NA CASSLSGEQYNEQFF TGTGCCAGCAGCTTGAGCGGAGAGCAGTACAATGAGCAGTTCTTC
TRBJ2-2 TRBV11-2 NA NA CASRASGFRELFF TGTGCCAGCAGAGCGTCGGGGTTCCGGGAGCTGTTTTTT
TRBJ2-5 TRBV4-2 NA TRBD2 CASSLPAAGGTLQETQYF TGTGCCAGCAGCCTTCCGGCGGCGGGGGGGACCTTACAAGAGACCCAGTACTTC
TRBJ2-7 TRBV30 NA NA CAWSAGYEQYF TGTGCCTGGAGTGCAGGATACGAGCAGTACTTC
TRBJ2-1 TRBV19 once TRBD1 CASSPGQGAYNEQFF TGTGCCAGTAGCCCGGGACAGGGGGCCTACAATGAGCAGTTCTTC
TRBJ2-7 TRBV2 NA TRBD2 CASSLRGGGLYEQYF TGTGCCAGCAGTCTCCGGGGCGGGGGGTTATACGAGCAGTACTTC
TRBJ1-5 TRBV25-1 NA NA CASSERGNYQPQHF TGTGCCAGCAGTGAAAGAGGCAATTATCAGCCCCAGCATTTT
TRBJ2-5 TRBV29-1 NA TRBD2 CSVVLLHLAGEETQYF TGCAGCGTTGTTCTCCTACACCTAGCGGGGGAAGAGACCCAGTACTTC
TRBJ2-5 TRBV24-1 NA TRBD1 CATQRDSQETQYF TGTGCCACGCAACGGGACAGCCAAGAGACCCAGTACTTC
TRBJ1-4 TRBV7-9 NA NA CASSTQGINEKLFF TGTGCCAGCAGTACTCAGGGAATTAATGAAAAACTGTTTTTT
TRBJ1-6 TRBV19 NA TRBD1 CASSIEDRDGGPWNSPLHF TGTGCCAGTAGTATAGAGGACAGGGACGGAGGTCCTTGGAATTCACCCCTCCACTTT
TRBJ1-1 TRBV5-1 NA TRBD1 CASSGQGAGTEAFF TGCGCCAGCAGCGGACAGGGGGCTGGGACTGAAGCTTTCTTT
TRBJ2-2 TRBV12-5 NA TRBD1 CASGSSRTGAKDGELFF TGTGCTAGTGGTTCCTCTAGGACAGGGGCCAAGGACGGGGAGCTGTTTTTT